The clone carrying this TCR beta chain has a handful of counts. What it binds is not known. Alloreactive TCRbeta sequences came from sequencing proliferating CFSE-low cells in the MLR. Graft donor PBMCs, splenocytes, lymph-node cells, or third-party PBMCs stimulated pre-transplant recipient cells. CDR3 length equals 13 residues. The V gene lost 8 bases and the J gene lost 5 bases, with 15 bases spanning the gap. Per the germline V gene, CDR1 is MNHEY and CDR2 is SMNVEV (reference sequence). This sample was taken from a study of T cell clones after liver transplantation. Study-level background: Samples came from ITN030ST, which attempted immunosuppression withdrawal within 2 years of liver transplantation. TCRbeta sequencing after a pre-transplant mixed lymphocyte reaction identified graft-donor-reactive clones, later tracked in post-transplant blood. Findings of the study overall: Rather than being deleted, graft donor-reactive T cells may have moved into the graft.

Assay: immunoSEQ multiplex PCR; the TCRdb copy retains only in-frame clones and omits some. The data hold some 500 clones, with just under 30% observed a single time. The clonotype originates from a human patient who received a liver transplant. Some T cells here may be from the graft donor. Source material: CD8+ T cells from cultured PBMCs. V usage is TRBV27 and J usage is TRBJ1-2; a possible D gene is TRBD1 (5 bases). DNA for the CDR3: TGTGCCAGCTCCTGGGGCACAAATTATGGCTACACCTTC. This encodes CASSWGTNYGYTF.